The entry below describes one T cell receptor beta chain. Germline values: CDR1 SNHLY, CDR2 FYNNEI. The CDR3 sequence is 14 residues long. V shed 3 bases and J shed 5 bases, with 13 bases lying between them. These data originate in a study of blood T cell repertoires in COVID-19. Across the whole study: Nucleic acid was either cDNA or gDNA, and it came from T cells, B-cell-depleted T cells, or PBMCs.

Sequenced by immunoSEQ multiplex PCR; TCRdb stores in-frame clones only, minus some. This table has approximately 220,000 clones, around nine tenths appearing once. This chain uses TRBV2 with TRBJ1-1, with D hard to call. This receptor was obtained from a man aged 60 to 75 who had recovered from COVID-19. Sequencing was performed on peripheral blood. CDR3 bases: TGTGCCAGCAGTGAGTCCGGGGAGTTTACTGAAGCTTTCTTT. This codes for CASSESGEFTEAFF.